Included here is one T cell receptor beta chain sequence, with context. These data belong to a study of cytotoxic CD8 clonotypes in ibrutinib-treated CLL. The V gene end was trimmed by 0 bases and the J gene end by 6 bases; junction bases not matched to a gene: 5. The CDR3 has 14 amino acids. CDR1 is SGHRS and CDR2 is YFSETQ in the germline V gene. Sequencing used immunoSEQ multiplex PCR; TCRdb keeps in-frame clones, though not all of them. The sample includes roughly 220,000 clones, 70% seen only once; the top ten take approximately 6%. The receptor was isolated from a human donor with chronic lymphocytic leukemia. The input for sequencing was PBMCs, taken after 12 months of ibrutinib treatment. The rearrangement links TRBV5-1 to TRBJ1-2; 7 nucleotides agree with TRBD1. The CDR3 spells CASSLVAGGNGYTF. CDR3 bases: TGCGCCAGCAGCTTGGTAGCAGGGGGAAATGGCTACACCTTC.